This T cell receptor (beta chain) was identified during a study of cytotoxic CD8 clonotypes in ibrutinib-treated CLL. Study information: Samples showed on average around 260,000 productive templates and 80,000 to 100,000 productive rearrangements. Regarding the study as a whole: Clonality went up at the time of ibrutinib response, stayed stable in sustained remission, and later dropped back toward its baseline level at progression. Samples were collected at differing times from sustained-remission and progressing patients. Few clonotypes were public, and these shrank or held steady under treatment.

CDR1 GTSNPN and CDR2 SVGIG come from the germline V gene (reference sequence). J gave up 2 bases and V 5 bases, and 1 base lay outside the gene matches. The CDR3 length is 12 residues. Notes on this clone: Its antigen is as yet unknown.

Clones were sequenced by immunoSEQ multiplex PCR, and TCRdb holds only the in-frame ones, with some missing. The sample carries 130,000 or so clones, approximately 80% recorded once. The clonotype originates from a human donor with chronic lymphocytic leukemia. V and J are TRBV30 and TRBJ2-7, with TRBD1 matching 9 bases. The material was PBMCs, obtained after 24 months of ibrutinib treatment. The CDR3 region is CAWGTGTYEQYF. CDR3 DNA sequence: TGTGCCTGGGGGACAGGGACCTACGAGCAGTACTTC.